The clone carrying this T cell receptor (beta chain) was counted a few times. Its antigen is not identified. These data are taken from a study of vaccination and CD4 T cells after COVID-19. The CDR3 has 14 amino acids. Germline values: CDR1 MNHEY, CDR2 SMNVEV (reference sequence). With 5 bases removed from V and 9 bases from J, the gap between germline ends came to 14 bases. The assay that was used to sequence DNA from cultured CD4+ T cells was the Oncomine TCR Beta short-read assay. Via MiXCR, TCRdb re-called the PCR reads, giving one row per CDR3 protein. The sample holds about 14,000 distinct CDR3 sequences, 26% seen once. Treatment here: approximately nine-day PBMC culture with coronavirus spike peptide pools or control peptides (ViraFEST assay).

The rearrangement joins TRBV27 to TRBJ1-6, with D unresolved. Sequenced material: cultured CD4+ T cells from blood. This sequence was found in a human donor with COVID-19. The CDR3 DNA is TGTGCCAGCAGTCCCCGACGGGAGGGTTCACCCCTCCACTTT. Protein product: CASSPRREGSPLHF.